Sequencing of this TCR beta chain was carried out in a study of blood T cell repertoires in COVID-19. Clones were sequenced by immunoSEQ multiplex PCR, and TCRdb holds only the in-frame ones, with some missing. The table includes some 50,000 clones, about 85% detected once. Cohort allocation depended upon clinical history that participants reported. The CDR3 length is 13 residues. Germline-derived CDR1 and CDR2 are GTSNPN and SVGIG (reference sequence). With V trimmed by 8 bases and J by 6 bases, 10 bases remained unmatched. The sequencing input was PBMCs or T cells enriched from blood (not recorded which). J is TRBJ2-3 and V is TRBV30, with 8 bases fitting TRBD2. This receptor was identified in a woman between 50 and 59 years old who had recovered from COVID-19. CDR3: CARGGRGSDTQYF. In DNA form, the CDR3 reads TGTGCCCGCGGGGGGCGAGGTTCCGATACGCAGTATTTT.